Below, one T cell receptor beta chain is given with its context. What it recognizes is unknown. The CDR3 sequence is 14 residues long. Per germline, CDR1 MNHEY and CDR2 SMNVEV (reference sequence). With 4 bases removed from V and 4 bases from J, the gap between germline ends came to 12 bases. The record originates from a study of neoadjuvant anti-PD-1 for oral cavity cancer. Study details: Non-progressing patients received a fourth nivolumab dose near day 43, then surgery on days 50-56.

General study points: Treg/Th17 ratio rose with pretreatment blood and fell with post-treatment tumor TCRbeta clonality.

Patients had HPV-negative, locally advanced oral cavity squamous cell carcinoma. Six replicates per PBMC sample, mostly from 450 to 600 ng of genomic DNA. Sequencing was performed with immunoSEQ multiplex PCR; in TCRdb, only in-frame clones are kept and a portion is missing. The sample holds 11,000 to 15,000 clones, 60% to 80% seen once. Source: PBMCs, taken before nivolumab (anti-PD-1) treatment. This receptor was obtained from a person between 35 and 79 years old with oral cavity squamous cell carcinoma. The rearrangement uses TRBV27 and TRBJ2-3; D perhaps matches TRBD2 (6 bases). In DNA, the CDR3 is TGTGCCAGCAGTTCAATGGGACTTGCAGATACGCAGTATTTT. Protein sequence: CASSSMGLADTQYF.